This TCR beta chain was obtained from a study of cytomegalovirus exposure and HLA in healthy donors. The repertoire was sequenced with immunoSEQ multiplex PCR; TCRdb's copy has only in-frame clones and lacks some. The table records roughly 140,000 clones, around 88% of them present only once. CDR1 is GTSNPN and CDR2 is SVGIG in the germline V gene (reference sequence). The CDR3 is 14 residues long. Trimming stripped 4 bases from V and 0 bases from J, with 13 bases between. Study-wide results and limits: Cytomegalovirus status, reportedly, was diagnosed with high specificity and sensitivity by the classifier.

Note on this clone: Antigen: not known.

V gene TRBV30 combines with J gene TRBJ2-7; D gene ambiguous. The receptor was isolated from a woman under 30 in good health and CMV-seropositive. Sequencing used PBMCs. The CDR3 bases are TGTGCCTGGACTCTTGGCGGTAGCTCCTACGAGCAGTACTTC. This sequence encodes CAWTLGGSSYEQYF.